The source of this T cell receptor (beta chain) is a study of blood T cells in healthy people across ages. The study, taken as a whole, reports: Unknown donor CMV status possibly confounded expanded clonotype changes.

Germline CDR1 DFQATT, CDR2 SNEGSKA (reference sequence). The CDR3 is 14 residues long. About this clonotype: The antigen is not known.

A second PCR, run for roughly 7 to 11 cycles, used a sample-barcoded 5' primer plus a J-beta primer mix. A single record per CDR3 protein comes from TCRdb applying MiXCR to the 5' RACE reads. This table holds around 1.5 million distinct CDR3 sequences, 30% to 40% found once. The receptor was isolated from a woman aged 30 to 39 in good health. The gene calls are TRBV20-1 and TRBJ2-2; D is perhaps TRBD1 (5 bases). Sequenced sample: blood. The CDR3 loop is CARPGQGRTGELFF. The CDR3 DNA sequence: TGCGCCAGGCCCGGACAAGGACGCACCGGGGAGCTGTTTTTT.